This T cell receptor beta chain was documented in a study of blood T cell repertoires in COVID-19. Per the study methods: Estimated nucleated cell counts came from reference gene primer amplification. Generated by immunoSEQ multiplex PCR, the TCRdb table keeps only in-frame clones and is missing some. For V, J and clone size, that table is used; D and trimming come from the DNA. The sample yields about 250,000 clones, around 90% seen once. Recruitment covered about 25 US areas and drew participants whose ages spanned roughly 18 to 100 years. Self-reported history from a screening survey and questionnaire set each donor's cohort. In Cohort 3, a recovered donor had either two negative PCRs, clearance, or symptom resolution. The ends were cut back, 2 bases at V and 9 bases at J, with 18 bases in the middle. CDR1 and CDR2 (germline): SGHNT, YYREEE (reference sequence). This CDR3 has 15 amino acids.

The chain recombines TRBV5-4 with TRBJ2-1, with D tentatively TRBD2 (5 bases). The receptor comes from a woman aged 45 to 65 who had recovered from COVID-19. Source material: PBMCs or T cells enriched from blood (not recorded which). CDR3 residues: CASSFPSTRGTEQFF. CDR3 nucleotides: TGTGCCAGCAGCTTTCCTTCCACTAGAGGCACTGAGCAGTTCTTC.